What follows describes a single T cell receptor (beta chain). As yet, its antigen is unknown. The sample comes from a study of cytomegalovirus exposure and HLA in healthy donors. Study conclusions and caveats: Generally TCR sequences proved uncommon, though certain public TCRs appeared in numerous donors. It was reportedly the case that the classifier diagnosed cytomegalovirus status with high specificity and sensitivity. A later analysis linked 15,000 to 20,000 TCR beta sequences to HLA alleles at 0.05 false discovery rate. A later analysis linked a missense DCLRE1C variant to TCR beta V- and J-gene trimming.

V dropped 5 bases and J dropped 2; count of bases not matched to a gene: 10. This CDR3 region has 17 residues. Germline CDR1 LGHNA, CDR2 YNFKEQ. PCR employed 60 Vbeta and 13 Jbeta primers. Clones were sequenced by immunoSEQ multiplex PCR, and TCRdb holds only the in-frame ones, with some missing. The table records about 120,000 clones, about 72% of them present only once. Sequenced input: PBMCs. This receptor was obtained from a female donor in good health and CMV-seronegative. The chain uses TRBV4-2 and TRBJ2-3, with 10 positions matching TRBD2. The CDR3 here is CASSFIAGGLDTDTQYF. The CDR3 DNA follows: TGTGCCAGCAGCTTCATAGCGGGAGGCTTGGACACAGATACGCAGTATTTT.